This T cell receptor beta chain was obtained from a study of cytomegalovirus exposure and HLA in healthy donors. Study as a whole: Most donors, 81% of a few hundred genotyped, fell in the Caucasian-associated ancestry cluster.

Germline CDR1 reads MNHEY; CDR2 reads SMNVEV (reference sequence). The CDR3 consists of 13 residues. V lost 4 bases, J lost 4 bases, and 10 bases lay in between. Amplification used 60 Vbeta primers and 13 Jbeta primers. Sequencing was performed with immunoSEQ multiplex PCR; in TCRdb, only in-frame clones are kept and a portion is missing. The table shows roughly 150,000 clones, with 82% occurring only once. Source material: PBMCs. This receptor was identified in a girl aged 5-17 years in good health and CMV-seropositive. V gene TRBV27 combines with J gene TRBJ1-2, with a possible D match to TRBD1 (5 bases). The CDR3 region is CASSSQGSYGYTF. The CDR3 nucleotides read TGTGCCAGCAGTTCCCAGGGAAGCTATGGCTACACCTTC.